These 17 T cell receptor beta chains came from one sample sequenced in a study of tumor and adjacent non-tumor tissue in lung cancer (dated 2018 in TCRdb). Bulk unsorted tissue served as the source for RNA extraction, and RNA quality was assessed using a NanoDrop ND-1000 and an Agilent 2100. To prepare the library, multiplex PCR was applied. The sequencing machine was an Illumina HiSeq 2500. TCRbeta libraries were built by three rounds of nested PCR using primers (Table S4), following protocols modified from ARM-PCR. The public sequencing data were trimmed at Q25 with fastp and processed into clonotypes with MiXCR by TCRdb, which kept only in-frame beta chains. Duplicate CDR3 protein sequences are folded into a single record with the most common DNA and genes. In all, the sample holds 65,000 to 75,000 distinct CDR3 sequences, and 73% of those were seen once. The ten most abundant clones make up 28% of the sample.

Sequenced: lung tumor tissue. The receptors here all came from a man in his sixties with non-small cell lung cancer.

The J gene is TRBJ2-3, the V gene TRBV30, with D perhaps given as TRBD1 or TRBD2 (5 bases each). Germline assignment: CDR1 GTSNPN and CDR2 SVGIG (reference sequence). V lost 0 bases, J lost 2 bases, and 9 bases lay in between. The CDR3 runs to 14 residues. The CDR3 DNA follows: TGTGCCTGGAGTGTATGGGGGAACACAGATACGCAGTATTTT. It codes for CAWSVWGNTDTQYF. Supplemented by reference TRBV30 and TRBJ2-3, the full variable domain reads SQTIHQWPATLVQPVGSPLSLECTVEGTSNPNLYWYRQAAGRGLQLLFYSVGIGQISSEVPQNLSASRPQDRQFILSSKKLLLSDSGFYLCAWSVWGNTDTQYFGPGTRLTVL.

As for this clonotype: The junction differs from germline at one of its ends, possibly a read error. The chain couples TRBV20-1 to TRBJ1-1, with 8 bases that match TRBD1. Germline-derived CDR1 and CDR2 are DFQATT and SNEGSKA (reference sequence). The CDR3 runs to 12 residues. The CDR3 sequence: CSARDRNNEAFF. The CDR3 DNA reads as TGCAGTGCGCGGGACAGGAACAATGAAGCTTTCTTT.

Notes on this clonotype: Compared with germline, one end of the junction differs, possibly owing to a read error. The V and J genes are TRBV30 and TRBJ1-5; D is possibly TRBD1 (5 bases). Germline loops: CDR1 GTSNPN, CDR2 SVGIG (reference sequence). The CDR3 totals 15 residues. In DNA, the CDR3 is TGTGCCTTGAGTGAGAAGGGACGGACGAATCAGCCACAGCATTTT. This sequence encodes CALSEKGRTNQPQHF.

A note on this clonotype: The junction differs from germline at one of its ends, possibly a read error. This chain links TRBV12-3 or TRBV12-4 with TRBJ1-4; D is possibly TRBD1 (5 bases). The CDR3 extends over 15 amino acids. The CDR3 is CASCLSGGRMETLFF. In nucleotides, the CDR3 is TGTGCCAGCTGTTTAAGTGGGGGACGAATGGAAACTCTGTTTTTT.

Comment on this clonotype: The conserved phenylalanine or tryptophan normally closing the CDR3 is absent here, so this likely arose from a read error. It is unclear where the CDR3 begins or ends on the DNA, so no DNA is shown, and the CDR3 is as TCRdb lists it. The chain links TRBV20-1 to TRBJ2-4; the table's D call, TRBD1, was not checked against the DNA. The germline CDR1 and CDR2 sequences are DFQATT and SNEGSKA (reference sequence). The CDR3 spans 19 residues, counting both ends. The CDR3: CSAGGVASFQRGAKNIQNL.

This chain uses TRBV10-3 with TRBJ2-3; 7 nucleotides match TRBD2. This CDR3 region has 15 residues. V was clipped by 1 base and J by 4 bases; unmatched bases: 5. Germline assignment: CDR1 ENHRY and CDR2 SYGVKD. The DNA for the CDR3 is TGTGCCATCAGTGAGTGGACTAGAGGATCAGATACGCAGTATTTT. Its translation is CAISEWTRGSDTQYF.

This clonotype was seen just once. The V call is TRBV12-5, the J call TRBJ2-7, with TRBD2 matching over 7 bases. The V gene's germline CDR1 is LGHNT and CDR2 FRNRAP. The CDR3 spans 19 residues. J lost 5 bases, V lost 1 base, and 20 bases had no gene match. The CDR3 loop is CASGLESSGLTTHPDEQYF. In DNA form, the CDR3 reads TGTGCTAGTGGTTTGGAATCTAGCGGCCTTACCACCCACCCGGACGAGCAGTACTTC. Drawing the rest from reference TRBV12-5 and TRBJ2-7, the complete variable domain is DARVTQTPRHKVTEMGQEVTMRCQPILGHNTVFWYRQTMMQGLELLAYFRNRAPLDDSGMPKDRFSAEMPDATLATLKIQPSEPRDSAVYFCASGLESSGLTTHPDEQYFGPGTRLTVT.

As to this clonotype: Given the absence of the conserved phenylalanine or tryptophan at the CDR3 end, a read error is likely. The DNA is omitted, as the CDR3 cannot be located on it reliably, and the CDR3 follows TCRdb's listing. The V and J genes are TRBV6-6 and TRBJ2-7; the table's D call, TRBD2, was not checked against the DNA. Per the germline V gene, CDR1 is MNHNY and CDR2 is SVGAGI (reference sequence). Ends included, the CDR3 has 16 residues. This CDR3 reads CASSTPSGRAAYEQCL.

J is TRBJ1-5 and V is TRBV30; D gene uncertain. This CDR3 is built from 12 residues. Per germline, CDR1 GTSNPN and CDR2 SVGIG (reference sequence). With 1 base removed from V and 9 bases from J, the gap between germline ends came to 10 bases. CDR3 nucleotide sequence: TGTGCCTGGAGTGCGACCCGCCCGCCCCAGCATTTT. This encodes CAWSATRPPQHF.

About this clonotype itself: The CDR3 carries no conserved terminal phenylalanine or tryptophan, so it likely arises from a read error. The chain carries TRBV6-1 and TRBJ2-6, with D possibly being TRBD1 or TRBD2 (5 bases each). The CDR3 has 15 residues. Germline-derived CDR1 and CDR2 are MNHNS and SASEGT. Trimming removed 8 bases at V and 8 bases at J, with 19 bases between. For the CDR3, the DNA is TGTGCCAGCTTGCGTTTTGGGGCCGGGACCAACGTCCTGACTAAC. Protein product: CASLRFGAGTNVLTN.

Of note for this clonotype: Sequence at one end of the junction differs from germline and may be a read error. The chain combines TRBV5-6 with TRBJ2-7; D remains unclear. Germline loops: CDR1 SGHDT, CDR2 YYEEEE. The CDR3 spans 12 residues. CDR3 bases: TGTGCCAGCACCGGTGGGATCTACGATCAGTACTTC. It codes for CASTGGIYDQYF.

This clonotype was recorded many times. The rearrangement uses TRBV28 and TRBJ2-7; D tentatively fits TRBD1 or TRBD2 (5 bases each). Germline V gives CDR1 MDHEN, CDR2 SYDVKM. Trimming took 6 bases from V and 1 from J, leaving 10 bases between them. This CDR3 comprises 13 residues. The CDR3: CASSREGSYEQYF. Written as DNA, the CDR3 is TGTGCCAGCAGCCGAGAGGGGTCCTACGAGCAGTACTTC.

As for this clonotype: The missing conserved phenylalanine or tryptophan at the end of this CDR3 makes a read error likely. The chain is built from TRBV6-5 and TRBJ1-1; no clear D. Germline V lookup: CDR1 MNHEY, CDR2 SVGAGI. The CDR3 length is 14 residues. DNA of the CDR3: TGTGCCAGGAGTTACTCGATCTGGAGCACTGAAGCTTTCCTT. Protein product: CARSYSIWSTEAFL.

This clonotype occurred once. The junction shows a germline mismatch at one end, possibly a read error. This chain uses TRBV20-1 with TRBJ2-7; TRBD1 matches at 9 bases. CDR1 and CDR2 (germline): DFQATT, SNEGSKA (reference sequence). CDR3 length: 15 residues. As DNA, the CDR3 is TGCAGTGCTAGAGCCCCTGGGACAGGGTCCTACGATCAGTACTTC. Its protein is CSARAPGTGSYDQYF.

Details on this clonotype: A much larger clone differs from this one at a single base, so this may be a read error. The chain links TRBV6-5 to TRBJ2-6, with D perhaps given as TRBD1 or TRBD2 (5 bases each). The CDR3 extends over 16 amino acids. Trimming took 8 bases from V and 3 from J, leaving 17 bases between them. CDR1 is MNHEY and CDR2 is SVGAGI in the germline V gene. In nucleotides, the CDR3 is TGTGCCAGCGCCCTGGGGGTTGGCTATGGGGCCAACGTCCTGACTTTC. This sequence encodes CASALGVGYGANVLTF.

As regards this clonotype: Just one base apart from a much larger clone, this may be a read error. Because the CDR3 is missing its conserved closing phenylalanine or tryptophan, this is likely a read error. The chain employs TRBV30 and TRBJ2-3, with 10 bases fitting TRBD1. The germline V gene encodes CDR1 GTSNPN and CDR2 SVGIG (reference sequence). V dropped 1 base and J dropped 4; count of bases not matched to a gene: 5. CDR3 length: 15 amino acids. CDR3 sequence (DNA): TGTGCCTGGAGTGGCGGGACAGGGGCGGCAGATACGCAGTATCTT. It yields the protein CAWSGGTGAADTQYL.

With respect to this clonotype: An end of the junction differs from the germline gene, which may be a read error. V gene TRBV6-2 or TRBV6-3 combines with J gene TRBJ1-2; D is unresolved. Germline V CDR1 and CDR2: MNHEY, SVGEGT. There are 15 residues in the CDR3. CDR3 nucleotides: TGTGCCAACAGTTACACCCGGACGACTAACTATGGCTACACCTTC. The encoded protein is CANSYTRTTNYGYTF.